The 5 T cell receptor beta chains listed next were all sequenced from one sample in a study of CD4 T cells in relation to SARS-CoV-2 and coronaviruses. No antigen has been assigned to these receptors. Profiling relied on immunoSEQ multiplex PCR, and the TCRdb table lists in-frame clones only, not all of them. The sample lists approximately 41,000 clones, around 82% occurring once. The sample taken for sequencing was naive CD4+ T cells from PBMCs, cultured in vitro. Noted subset: naive CD4+ T cells isolated by negative enrichment. All receptors come from an adult with COVID-19.

The rearrangement uses TRBV3-1 (or the pseudogene TRBV3-2) and TRBJ2-7; D call uncertain. The V gene lost 5 bases and the J gene lost 2 bases, with 16 bases spanning the gap. Germline CDR1 and CDR2: LGHDT and YNNKEL (reference sequence). The CDR3 extends over 15 amino acids. Here the CDR3 reads CASSNQASPAYEQYF. In nucleotides, the CDR3 is TGTGCCAGCAGCAACCAGGCCTCCCCCGCCTACGAGCAGTACTTC.

The CDR3 region is CASRTGQGGQQYF. For the CDR3, the DNA is TGTGCCAGCAGAACGGGACAGGGGGGCCAGCAGTACTTC. V usage is TRBV6-6 and J usage is TRBJ2-7; 11 bases agree with TRBD1. Germline CDR1 MNHNY, CDR2 SVGAGI (reference sequence). Losses at the gene ends were 6 bases for V and 8 bases for J; bases not matched to a gene: 6. This CDR3 has 13 residues.

The CDR3 DNA follows: TGTGCCAGCAGTTCGATAGCGGGAGAGGTATACAATGAGCAGTTCTTC. This gives the protein CASSSIAGEVYNEQFF. The chain has TRBV28 and TRBJ2-1; 9 bases match TRBD2. The ends lost 4 bases at V and 4 bases at J; junction bases unmatched: 8. Germline lookup yields CDR1 MDHEN and CDR2 SYDVKM. CDR3 length: 16 amino acids.

The chain uses TRBV10-2 and TRBJ2-7, with 13 bases fitting TRBD2. J lost 4 bases, V lost 7 bases, and 7 bases had no gene match. The CDR3 contains 15 residues. CDR1 and CDR2 (germline): WSHSY, SAAADI. The CDR3 is CASKLAGGPQYEQYF. The CDR3 DNA reads as TGCGCCAGCAAACTAGCGGGAGGGCCACAATACGAGCAGTACTTC.

This clone was seen only a few times. V gene TRBV6-2 or TRBV6-3 combines with J gene TRBJ2-7; 7 nucleotides agree with TRBD1. Trimming took 3 bases from V and 7 from J; bases not matched to a gene: 9. Germline CDR1 and CDR2: MNHEY and SVGEGT. The CDR3 runs 14 residues. The DNA of the CDR3 is TGTGCCAGCAGTTATTTGGACAGGAAAGGGGAGCAGTACTTC. Translation: CASSYLDRKGEQYF.